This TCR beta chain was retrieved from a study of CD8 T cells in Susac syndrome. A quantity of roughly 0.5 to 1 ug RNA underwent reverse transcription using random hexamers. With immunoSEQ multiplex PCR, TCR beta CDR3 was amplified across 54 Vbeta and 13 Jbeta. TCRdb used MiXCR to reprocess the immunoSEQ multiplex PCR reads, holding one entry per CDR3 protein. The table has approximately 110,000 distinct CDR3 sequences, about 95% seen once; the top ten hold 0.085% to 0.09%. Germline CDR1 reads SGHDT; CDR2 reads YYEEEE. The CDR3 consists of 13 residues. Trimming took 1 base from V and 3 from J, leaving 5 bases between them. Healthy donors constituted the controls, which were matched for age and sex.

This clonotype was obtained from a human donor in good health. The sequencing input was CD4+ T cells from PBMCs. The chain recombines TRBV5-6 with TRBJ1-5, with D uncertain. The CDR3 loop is CASSLSLNQPQHF. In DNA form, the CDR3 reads TGTGCCAGCAGCTTGTCGCTCAATCAGCCCCAGCATTTT.